Sequencing of this T cell receptor (beta chain) was carried out in a study of blood T cell repertoires in COVID-19. Whole-study context: T cells, B-cell-depleted T cells, or PBMCs provided the cDNA or gDNA that served as material.

The ends were cut back, 2 bases at V and 0 bases at J, with 11 bases in the middle. Germline V gives CDR1 KGHSH, CDR2 LQKENI. This CDR3 has 15 residues. Everyone who took part was about 18 to 89 years old, and they came from roughly 25 US areas. Participant-reported clinical history was the basis for cohort assignment. In this sample, this clone turned up a few times. This same CDR3 is encoded by further DNA sequences in the sample. Per the study methods: Cell counts per sample came from amplifying reference gene primers. Data came from immunoSEQ multiplex PCR; TCRdb stores just in-frame clones and leaves some out. The V and J calls and clone size come from that table; D and trimming were worked out from the DNA. The repertoire holds 380,000 or so clones, with 88% as singletons.

V and J are TRBV18 and TRBJ2-7; possible D gene TRBD1, 5 bases. The TCR sequence derives from a woman in her twenties or thirties with acute COVID-19. Input material: PBMCs or T cells enriched from blood (not recorded which). In DNA form, the CDR3 reads TGTGCCAGCTCACCAATAGGGGCGAGCTCCTACGAGCAGTACTTC. Translation: CASSPIGASSYEQYF.